The clone carrying this TCR beta chain came up many times. Its specificity is unknown. The sample originates from a study of T cell repertoires in cytomegalovirus infection. Background on the study: The public TCR beta signatures pointed to both CMV infection and matching HLA type. Study-wide results and limits: The response measured ex vivo was dominated by TCR beta clonotypes (HLA-C-restricted and CMV-specific).

From the reads, TCRdb called clonotypes with MiXCR, one entry per CDR3 protein. Among around 120,000 distinct CDR3 sequences listed, approximately 8.8% were seen once. With 7 bases removed from V and 7 bases from J, the gap between germline ends came to 10 bases. This CDR3 has 12 residues. CDR1 and CDR2 from the germline V gene are SNHLY and FYNNEI. J is TRBJ1-4 and V is TRBV2, with a weak D call TRBD1 (6 bases). The sequenced sample consisted of PBMCs. This sequence was found in a human donor in good health (CMV status not recorded). Some clones in this sample may be carry-over from other donors' samples. In DNA, the CDR3 is TGTGCCAGCAAACAGGGTGGTGAAAAACTGTTTTTT. Translated: CASKQGGEKLFF.